The T cell receptor beta chain described here comes from a study of control samples from healthy donors and cancer patients (TCRdb year 2020). In regard to this clone: The antigen it binds to is not known. No clone much larger than this one lies a single base away; base qualities are absent.

Libraries came from the immunoSEQ multiplex PCR assay. Imported from immuneACCESS, the table was reduced by TCRdb to in-frame sequences with V and J called. These copies leave out some clones; in studies compared against another copy, an unresolved V gene accounts for under half, and the cause of the remainder is not known. The sample table contains under 150,000 clones; only one count was recorded for over 85% of them. About 11% of the sample is taken by the ten largest. Reading from cysteine to phenylalanine, the CDR3 counts 13 amino acids. Just the 39-base CDR3 DNA is kept, in frame starting at base 1. The germline V gene (reference sequence) supplies CDR1 MNHEY and CDR2 SMNVEV. Trimming costs V 6 bases and J 0 bases, and their ends lie 6 bases apart.

The V gene is TRBV27 and the J gene is TRBJ1-5, with the D segment identity uncertain. Source material: blood. The receptor was isolated from a young man in good health. The DNA sequence is as follows: TGTGCCAGCAGGACGGATAGCAATCAGCCCCAGCATTTT. It is translated as CASRTDSNQPQHF.